These 20 T cell receptor beta chains were sequenced from one sample in a study of identical twins. TCRdb processed the 5' RACE reads anew with MiXCR; each CDR3 protein has one entry. The sample includes about 690,000 distinct CDR3 sequences, 21% of them seen just once. These data are also associated with another study on T cells expressing NK-cell markers.

The sequenced sample was PBMCs. The receptors were sampled from a young woman in good health.

The rearrangement joins TRBV7-9 to TRBJ2-3; no clear D. The CDR3 covers 17 residues. Germline assignment: CDR1 SEHNR and CDR2 FQNEAQ (reference sequence). Trimming pared 6 bases from V and 0 bases from J, leaving 19 bases between. The CDR3 here is CASSHFDGRSSTDTQYF. DNA for the CDR3: TGTGCCAGCAGTCACTTCGATGGCCGATCCAGCACAGATACGCAGTATTTT.

This chain connects TRBV10-1 to TRBJ2-5; tentative D call: TRBD2 (6 bases). Germline CDR1 WNHNN, CDR2 SYGVQD (reference sequence). This CDR3 is built from 15 residues. Trimming stripped 3 bases from V and 10 bases from J, with 21 bases between. The CDR3 DNA sequence: TGCGCCAGCAGTGATGCGGGGTCCGCCGGTGGCGACCAGTACTTC. Amino acids: CASSDAGSAGGDQYF.

This clonotype was picked up many times. The chain has TRBV9 and TRBJ2-3, with D perhaps TRBD2 (6 bases). CDR1 and CDR2 from the germline V gene are SGDLS and YYNGEE. The V and J ends lost 5 bases and 3 bases respectively, with 13 bases between them. This CDR3 is 14 amino acids long. The CDR3 protein is CASRGGRGTDTQYF. The CDR3 region has the DNA TGTGCCAGCAGGGGAGGACGGGGGACAGATACGCAGTATTTT. Together with reference TRBV9 and TRBJ2-3, the CDR3 gives the full variable domain: DSGVTQTPKHLITATGQRVTLRCSPRSGDLSVYWYQQSLDQGLQFLIQYYNGEERAKGNILERFSAQQFPDLHSELNLSSLELGDSALYFCASRGGRGTDTQYFGPGTRLTVL.

The chain combines TRBV2 with TRBJ2-5; 11 positions agree with TRBD2. Germline CDR1 is SNHLY and CDR2 is FYNNEI. Germline trimming cut 3 bases from V and 3 bases from J; bases unmatched to any gene: 0. CDR3 length: 14 residues. The CDR3 DNA reads TGTGCCAGCAGTGAGACTAGCGGGAAAGAGACCCAGTACTTC. It translates to CASSETSGKETQYF.

The genes are TRBV4-3 and TRBJ2-6; D is ambiguous. Germline V gives CDR1 LGHNA, CDR2 YSLEER. The ends were cut back, 1 base at V and 3 bases at J, with 16 bases in the middle. CDR3 size: 18 residues. CDR3 sequence: CASSQVFDLGIGANVLTF. CDR3 sequence (DNA): TGCGCCAGCAGCCAAGTTTTCGATCTGGGAATTGGGGCCAACGTCCTGACTTTC.

The chain links TRBV7-6 to TRBJ2-1, with D perhaps given as TRBD1 or TRBD2 (5 bases each). The CDR3 has 16 residues. CDR1 and CDR2 (germline): SGHVS, FNYEAQ. The ends were cut back, 5 bases at V and 4 bases at J, with 18 bases in the middle. The CDR3 loop is CASSPGAGKTYNEQFF. The CDR3 region has the DNA TGTGCCAGCAGCCCCGGGGCAGGGAAGACGTACAATGAGCAGTTCTTC.

This chain joins TRBV3-1 and TRBJ2-7; D not resolved. V dropped 4 bases and J dropped 0 bases, with 10 bases sitting between them. Germline V gives CDR1 LGHDT, CDR2 YNNKEL (reference sequence). The CDR3 covers 14 residues. The CDR3 coding sequence is TGTGCCAGCAGCCCCGCCATCTACTCCTACGAGCAGTACTTC. Translation gives CASSPAIYSYEQYF.

This clonotype has ten or more counts. The V call is TRBV20-1, the J call TRBJ1-2; D is undetermined. Germline CDR1 DFQATT, CDR2 SNEGSKA (reference sequence). V was cut by 5 bases and J by 1 base, with 5 bases left in between. The CDR3 totals 11 residues. Here the CDR3 DNA reads TGCAGTGCTTACAGTAACTATGGCTACACCTTC. Protein sequence: CSAYSNYGYTF.

J is TRBJ1-2 and V is TRBV19; D call uncertain. CDR1 is LNHDA, CDR2 SQIVND, per germline (reference sequence). Trimming pared 8 bases from V and 4 bases from J, leaving 8 bases between. The CDR3 is made up of 11 amino acids. This CDR3 reads CASGSPYGYTF. The CDR3 DNA reads TGTGCCAGTGGATCGCCCTATGGCTACACCTTC.

This clonotype was detected a few times. This rearrangement joins TRBV15 to TRBJ1-1; the D gene is possibly TRBD1 (5 bases). Germline lookup yields CDR1 LNHNV and CDR2 YYDKDF (reference sequence). This CDR3 has 12 amino acids. Trimming stripped 5 bases from V and 9 bases from J, with 13 bases between. As DNA, the CDR3 is TGTGCCACCAGCGTCGGGACCGCAAAAGCTTTCTTT. It encodes CATSVGTAKAFF.

This clonotype was detected ten times or more. The V call is TRBV6-6, the J call TRBJ2-7; D ambiguous. Germline V gives CDR1 MNHNY, CDR2 SVGAGI (reference sequence). V lost 6 bases and J 7 bases, leaving 10 bases between the germline ends. The CDR3 loop spans 11 amino acids. CDR3 in amino acids: CASSPGSEQYF. As DNA, the CDR3 is TGTGCCAGCAGCCCAGGTTCGGAGCAGTACTTC.

In its sample, this clonotype was seen a few times. V is TRBV11-2 and J is TRBJ2-5; no definite D call. The CDR3 sequence is 16 residues long. Looked up from germline, CDR1 is SGHAT and CDR2 is FQNNGV. V lost 4 bases and J lost 0, with 15 bases in between. CDR3 loop: CASSSFTQTDQETQYF. In DNA form, the CDR3 reads TGTGCCAGCAGCTCATTTACTCAAACAGACCAAGAGACCCAGTACTTC. The variable domain in full, completed from reference TRBV11-2 and TRBJ2-5, reads EAGVAQSPRYKIIEKRQSVAFWCNPISGHATLYWYQQILGQGPKLLIQFQNNGVVDDSQLPKDRFSAERLKGVDSTLKIQPAKLEDSAVYLCASSSFTQTDQETQYFGPGTRLLVL.

The V gene is TRBV7-9, the J gene TRBJ2-5; 7 nucleotides line up with TRBD2. The CDR3 consists of 14 residues. Germline V gene lookup returns CDR1 SEHNR and CDR2 FQNEAQ (reference sequence). The J segment lost 1 base and the V segment lost 5 bases, leaving 4 bases of the junction unmatched. The CDR3 nucleotides read TGTGCCAGCAGCGATACTAGCGCCCAAGAGACCCAGTACTTC. Protein product: CASSDTSAQETQYF.

This clonotype was seen many times. This sequence joins TRBV5-1 and TRBJ1-2; D is possibly TRBD1 (6 bases). CDR3 size: 16 residues. The V gene's germline CDR1 is SGHRS and CDR2 YFSETQ. V was cut by 3 bases and J by 0 bases, with 15 bases left in between. The CDR3 here is CASSWDTPLANYGYTF. The CDR3 DNA reads as TGCGCCAGCAGCTGGGACACTCCGTTAGCTAACTATGGCTACACCTTC.

This chain joins TRBV12-3 or TRBV12-4 and TRBJ2-7; a possible D gene is TRBD2 (5 bases). This CDR3 is built from 12 residues. Trimming left V 8 bases short and J 3 bases short, with 11 bases between. The CDR3 sequence: CASGPGYYEQYF. In nucleotides, the CDR3 is TGTGCCAGCGGCCCGGGGTACTACGAGCAGTACTTC.

The chain recombines TRBV18 with TRBJ2-7, with 10 bases fitting TRBD2. J was trimmed by 2 bases and V by 0 bases; bases with no gene match: 19. The length of the CDR3 is 21 residues. The germline V gene encodes CDR1 KGHSH and CDR2 LQKENI. CDR3 sequence reads: CASSPPNRETRLAGLPYEQYF. CDR3 bases: TGTGCCAGCTCACCACCAAATAGAGAGACAAGACTAGCGGGTCTACCCTACGAGCAGTACTTC.

V is TRBV6-1 and J is TRBJ2-5; 9 nucleotides align to TRBD1. CDR3 length equals 14 residues. V shed 6 bases and J 7 bases; nucleotides not matched to a gene: 9. The germline gives CDR1 MNHNS, CDR2 SASEGT. The CDR3 DNA reads as TGTGCCAGCAGATGGACAGGGGTCAGGGGGACCCAGTACTTC. Encoded protein: CASRWTGVRGTQYF.

The chain joins TRBV3-1 to TRBJ2-5; D is ambiguous. Germline CDR1 LGHDT, CDR2 YNNKEL (reference sequence). The CDR3 length is 14 residues. V lost 1 base and J 3 bases, leaving 9 bases between the germline ends. The CDR3 sequence: CASSQVGSEETQYF. For the CDR3, the DNA is TGTGCCAGCAGCCAAGTCGGCAGTGAAGAGACCCAGTACTTC.

The chain has TRBV12-3 or TRBV12-4 and TRBJ2-3; 9 positions agree with TRBD2. Trimming at V came to 7 bases and at J to 2 bases, leaving 10 bases not matched to a gene. The length of the CDR3 is 16 residues. The CDR3 loop is CASIAPGTSLTDTQYF. Written as DNA, the CDR3 is TGTGCCAGCATCGCCCCCGGGACTAGCCTCACAGATACGCAGTATTTT.

This clonotype was recorded a few times. The chain uses TRBV5-1 and TRBJ1-1, with a tentative D call TRBD1 (6 bases). The CDR3 extends over 13 amino acids. Between the trimmed V and J ends, which lost 6 bases and 5 bases, there was a span of 14 bases. Germline assignment: CDR1 SGHRS and CDR2 YFSETQ. The CDR3 coding sequence is TGCGCCAGCAACGAGGGAGGGGGGACTGAAGCTTTCTTT. This codes for CASNEGGGTEAFF.